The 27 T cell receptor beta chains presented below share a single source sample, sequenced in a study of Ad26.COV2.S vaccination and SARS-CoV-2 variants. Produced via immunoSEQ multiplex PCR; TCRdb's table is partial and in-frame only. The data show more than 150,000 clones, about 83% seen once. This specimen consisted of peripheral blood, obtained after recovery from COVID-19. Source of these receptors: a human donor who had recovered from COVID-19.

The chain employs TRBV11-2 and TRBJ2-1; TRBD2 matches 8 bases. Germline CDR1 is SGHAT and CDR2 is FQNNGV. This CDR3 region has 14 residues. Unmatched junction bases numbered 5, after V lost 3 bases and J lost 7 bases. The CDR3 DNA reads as TGTGCCAGCAGCTTTGCGGGGGGCCGGAATGAGCAGTTCTTC. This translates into CASSFAGGRNEQFF.

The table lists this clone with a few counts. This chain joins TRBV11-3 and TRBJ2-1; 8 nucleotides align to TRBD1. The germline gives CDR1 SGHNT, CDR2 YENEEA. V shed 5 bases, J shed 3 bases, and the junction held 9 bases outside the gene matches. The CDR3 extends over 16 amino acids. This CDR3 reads CASSAGGTGHYNEQFF. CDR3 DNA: TGTGCCAGCAGCGCCGGCGGGACAGGCCACTACAATGAGCAGTTCTTC.

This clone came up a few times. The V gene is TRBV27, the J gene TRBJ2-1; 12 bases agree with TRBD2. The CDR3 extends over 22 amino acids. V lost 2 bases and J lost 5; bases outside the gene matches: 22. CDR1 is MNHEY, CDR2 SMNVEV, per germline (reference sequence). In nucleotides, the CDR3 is TGTGCCAGCAGTTTACCATCCATGCCCGGGACTAGCGGGCGACCGGGGGACAATGAGCAGTTCTTC. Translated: CASSLPSMPGTSGRPGDNEQFF.

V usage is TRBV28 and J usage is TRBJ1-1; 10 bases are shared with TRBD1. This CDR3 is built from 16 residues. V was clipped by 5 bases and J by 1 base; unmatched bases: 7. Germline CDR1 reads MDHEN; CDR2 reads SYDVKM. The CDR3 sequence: CASSATGGPSNTEAFF. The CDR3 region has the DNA TGTGCCAGCAGTGCGACAGGGGGCCCGTCGAACACTGAAGCTTTCTTT.

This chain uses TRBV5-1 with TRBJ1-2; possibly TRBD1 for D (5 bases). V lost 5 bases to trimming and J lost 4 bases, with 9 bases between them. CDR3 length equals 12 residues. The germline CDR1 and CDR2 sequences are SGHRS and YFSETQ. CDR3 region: CASRGVSYGYTF. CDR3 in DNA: TGCGCCAGCAGGGGGGTCAGCTATGGCTACACCTTC.

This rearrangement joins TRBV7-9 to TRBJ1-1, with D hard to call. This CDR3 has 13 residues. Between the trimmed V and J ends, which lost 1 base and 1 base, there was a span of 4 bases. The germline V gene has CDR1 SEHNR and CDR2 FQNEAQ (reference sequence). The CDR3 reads CASSLGANTEAFF. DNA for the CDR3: TGTGCCAGCAGCTTAGGTGCGAACACTGAAGCTTTCTTT.

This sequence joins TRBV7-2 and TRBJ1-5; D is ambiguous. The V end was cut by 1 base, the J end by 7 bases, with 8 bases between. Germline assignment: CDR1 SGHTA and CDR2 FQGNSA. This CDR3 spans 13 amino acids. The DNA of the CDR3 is TGTGCCAGCAGCTTAGGGTCGGGGCAGCCCCAGCATTTT. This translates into CASSLGSGQPQHF.

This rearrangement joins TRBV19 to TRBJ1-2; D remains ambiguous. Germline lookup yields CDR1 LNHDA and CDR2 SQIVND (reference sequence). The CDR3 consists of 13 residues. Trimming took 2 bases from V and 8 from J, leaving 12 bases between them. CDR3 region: CASSIWEIGGYTF. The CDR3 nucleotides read TGTGCCAGTAGTATATGGGAGATCGGGGGCTACACCTTC.

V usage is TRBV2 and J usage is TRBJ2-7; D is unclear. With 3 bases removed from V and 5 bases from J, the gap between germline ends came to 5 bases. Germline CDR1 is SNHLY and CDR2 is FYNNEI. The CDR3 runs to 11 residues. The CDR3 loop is CASSEFNEQYF. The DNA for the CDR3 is TGTGCCAGCAGTGAGTTCAACGAGCAGTACTTC.

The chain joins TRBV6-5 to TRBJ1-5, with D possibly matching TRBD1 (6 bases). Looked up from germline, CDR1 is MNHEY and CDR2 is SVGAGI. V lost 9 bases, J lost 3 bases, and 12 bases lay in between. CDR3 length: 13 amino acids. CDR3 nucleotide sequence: TGTGCCAGTACACAGGGAATCAATCAGCCCCAGCATTTT. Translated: CASTQGINQPQHF.

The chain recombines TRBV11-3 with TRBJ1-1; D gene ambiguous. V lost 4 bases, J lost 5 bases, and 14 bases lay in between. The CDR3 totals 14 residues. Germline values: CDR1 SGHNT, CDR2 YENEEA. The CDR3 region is CASSSTPDGTEAFF. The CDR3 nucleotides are TGTGCCAGCAGCTCCACCCCTGACGGGACTGAAGCTTTCTTT.

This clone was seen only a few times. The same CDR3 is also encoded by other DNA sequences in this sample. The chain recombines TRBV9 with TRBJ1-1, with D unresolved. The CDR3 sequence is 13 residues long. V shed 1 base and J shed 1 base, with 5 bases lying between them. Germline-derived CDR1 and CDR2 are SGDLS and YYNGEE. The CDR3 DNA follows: TGTGCCAGCAGCGTAAGTCAGAACACTGAAGCTTTCTTT. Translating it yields CASSVSQNTEAFF.

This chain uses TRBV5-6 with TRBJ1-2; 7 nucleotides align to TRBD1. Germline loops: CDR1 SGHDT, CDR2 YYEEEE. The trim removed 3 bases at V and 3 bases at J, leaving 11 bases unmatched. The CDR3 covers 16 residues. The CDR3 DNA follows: TGTGCCAGCAGCTCAGGCGGGACAGACCTCTACTATGGCTACACCTTC. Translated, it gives CASSSGGTDLYYGYTF.

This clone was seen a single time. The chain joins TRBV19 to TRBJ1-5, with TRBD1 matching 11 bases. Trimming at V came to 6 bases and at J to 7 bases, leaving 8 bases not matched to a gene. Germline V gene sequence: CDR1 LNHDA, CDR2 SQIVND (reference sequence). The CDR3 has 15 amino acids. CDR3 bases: TGTGCCAGTAGGGCGGACAGGGGGCTTCGACAGCCCCAGCATTTT. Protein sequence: CASRADRGLRQPQHF.

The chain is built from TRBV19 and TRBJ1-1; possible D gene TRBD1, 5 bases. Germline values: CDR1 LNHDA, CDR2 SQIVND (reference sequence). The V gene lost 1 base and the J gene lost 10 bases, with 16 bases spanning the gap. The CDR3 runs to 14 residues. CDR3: CASSIAGPPNGAFF. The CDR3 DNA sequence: TGTGCCAGTAGTATAGCGGGACCCCCGAACGGAGCTTTCTTT.

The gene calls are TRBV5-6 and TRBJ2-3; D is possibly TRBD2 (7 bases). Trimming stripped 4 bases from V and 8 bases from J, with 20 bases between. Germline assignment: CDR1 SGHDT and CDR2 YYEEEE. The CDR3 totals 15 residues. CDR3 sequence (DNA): TGTGCCAGCAGCCCGGCCCTGCGGGGGCGGGGTACGCAGTATTTT. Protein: CASSPALRGRGTQYF.

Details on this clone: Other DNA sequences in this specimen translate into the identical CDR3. This CDR3 is CATSRDPQETQYF. CDR3 coding DNA: TGTGCCACCAGCAGAGACCCACAAGAGACCCAGTACTTC. This chain joins TRBV15 and TRBJ2-5; no clear D. This CDR3 has 13 amino acids. V lost 0 bases, J lost 2 bases, and 4 bases lay in between. In germline, CDR1 is LNHNV, CDR2 YYDKDF (reference sequence).

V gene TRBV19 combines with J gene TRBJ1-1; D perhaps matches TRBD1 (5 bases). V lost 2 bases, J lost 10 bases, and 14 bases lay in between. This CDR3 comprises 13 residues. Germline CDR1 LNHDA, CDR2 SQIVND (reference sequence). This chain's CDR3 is CASSILRREGAFF. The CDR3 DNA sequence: TGTGCCAGTAGTATACTTCGCAGGGAGGGAGCTTTCTTT.

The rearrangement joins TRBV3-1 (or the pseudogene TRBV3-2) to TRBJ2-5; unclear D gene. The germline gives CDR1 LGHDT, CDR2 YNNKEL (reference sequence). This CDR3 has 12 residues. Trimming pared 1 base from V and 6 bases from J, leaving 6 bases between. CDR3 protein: CASSQGEKTQYF. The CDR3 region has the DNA TGTGCCAGCAGCCAAGGGGAAAAGACCCAGTACTTC.

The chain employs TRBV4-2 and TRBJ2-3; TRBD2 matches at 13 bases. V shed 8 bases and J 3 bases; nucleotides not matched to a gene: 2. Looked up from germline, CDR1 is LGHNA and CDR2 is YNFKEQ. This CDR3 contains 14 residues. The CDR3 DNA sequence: TGTGCCAGCCGACTAGCGGGAGGTACAGATACGCAGTATTTT. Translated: CASRLAGGTDTQYF.

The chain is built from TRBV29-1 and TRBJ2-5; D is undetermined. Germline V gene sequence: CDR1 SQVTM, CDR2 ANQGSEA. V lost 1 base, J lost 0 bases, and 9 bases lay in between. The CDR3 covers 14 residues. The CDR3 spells CSVEGGFHQETQYF. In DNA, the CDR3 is TGCAGCGTTGAAGGCGGATTCCACCAAGAGACCCAGTACTTC.

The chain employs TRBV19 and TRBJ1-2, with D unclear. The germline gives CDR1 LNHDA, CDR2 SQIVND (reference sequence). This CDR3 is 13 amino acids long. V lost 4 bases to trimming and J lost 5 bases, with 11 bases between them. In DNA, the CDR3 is TGTGCCAGTAGTAAGAACAGCCTATATGGCTACACCTTC. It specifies CASSKNSLYGYTF. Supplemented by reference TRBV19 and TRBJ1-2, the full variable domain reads DGGITQSPKYLFRKEGQNVTLSCEQNLNHDAMYWYRQDPGQGLRLIYYSQIVNDFQKGDIAEGYSVSREKKESFPLTVTSAQKNPTAFYLCASSKNSLYGYTFGSGTRLTVV.

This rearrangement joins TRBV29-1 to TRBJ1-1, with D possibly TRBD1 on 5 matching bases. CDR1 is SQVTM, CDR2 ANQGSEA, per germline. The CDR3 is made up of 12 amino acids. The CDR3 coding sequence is TGCAGTTCGGGGCAGTTGAACACTGAAGCTTTCTTT. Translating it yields CSSGQLNTEAFF.

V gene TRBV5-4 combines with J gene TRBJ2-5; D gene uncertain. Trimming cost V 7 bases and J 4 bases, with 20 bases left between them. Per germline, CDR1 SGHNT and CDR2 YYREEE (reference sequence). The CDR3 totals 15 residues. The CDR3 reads CASSKMAQPIETQYF. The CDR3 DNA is TGTGCCAGCTCCAAGATGGCCCAACCGATAGAGACCCAGTACTTC. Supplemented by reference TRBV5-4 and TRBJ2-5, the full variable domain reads ETGVTQSPTHLIKTRGQQVTLRCSSQSGHNTVSWYQQALGQGPQFIFQYYREEENGRGNFPPRFSGLQFPNYSSELNVNALELDDSALYLCASSKMAQPIETQYFGPGTRLLVL.

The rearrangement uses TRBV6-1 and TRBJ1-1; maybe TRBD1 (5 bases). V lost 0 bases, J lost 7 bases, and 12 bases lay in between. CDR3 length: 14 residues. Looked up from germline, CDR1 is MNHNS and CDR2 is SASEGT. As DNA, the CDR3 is TGTGCCAGCAGTGAAGCGGGGGTTTCCCGTGAAGCTTTCTTT. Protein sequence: CASSEAGVSREAFF.

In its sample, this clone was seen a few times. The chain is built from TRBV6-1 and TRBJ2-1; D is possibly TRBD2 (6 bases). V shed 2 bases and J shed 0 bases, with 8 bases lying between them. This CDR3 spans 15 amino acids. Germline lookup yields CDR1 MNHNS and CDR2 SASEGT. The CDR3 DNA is TGTGCCAGCAGTGAAAGGGACTCCTCCTACAATGAGCAGTTCTTC. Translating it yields CASSERDSSYNEQFF.

CDR3 region: CASSQGVGVNTEAFF. For the CDR3, the DNA is TGTGCCAGCAGCCAAGGGGTAGGGGTGAACACTGAAGCTTTCTTT. This chain uses TRBV4-2 with TRBJ1-1; tentative D call: TRBD1 (5 bases). CDR3 length: 15 amino acids. Germline V gene lookup returns CDR1 LGHNA and CDR2 YNFKEQ. Trimming pared 1 base from V and 0 bases from J, leaving 9 bases between.